This T cell receptor (beta chain) was captured in a study of regulatory and conventional T cells in RAG deficiency. The study, taken as a whole, reports: These Omenn syndrome Treg sorts may hold peripherally activated cells instead. Shannon entropy fell and Simpson indices rose in RAG-deficient patients.

The sorted conventional CD4+ T cells were CD25-low and CD127-high, with genomic DNA sequenced. Regarding this clone: Its antigen remains unidentified.

The CDR3 runs to 15 residues. Per germline, CDR1 SGHRS and CDR2 YFSETQ. Trimming removed 0 bases at V and 3 bases at J, with 10 bases between. The table came from immunoSEQ multiplex PCR; TCRdb's copy has only in-frame clones and leaves some out. The data contain about 34,000 clones, roughly three quarters of them singletons. A further study also used this sample, focusing on regulatory T cells. That work adds: The primer mix had 52 TRBV and 13 TRBJ primers.

The source of this sequence is a human donor in good health. Material for sequencing was CD4+ effector T cells sorted from blood. The chain has TRBV5-1 and TRBJ2-1, with D tentatively TRBD1 or TRBD2 (5 bases each). The CDR3 loop reads CASSLAGTRYNEQFF. The DNA of the CDR3 is TGCGCCAGCAGCTTGGCAGGGACCCGCTACAATGAGCAGTTCTTC. The entire variable domain, with the rest obtained from reference TRBV5-1 and TRBJ2-1, is as follows: KAGVTQTPRYLIKTRGQQVTLSCSPISGHRSVSWYQQTPGQGLQFLFEYFSETQRNKGNFPGRFSGRQFSNSRSEMNVSTLELGDSALYLCASSLAGTRYNEQFFGPGTRLTVL.